A single sample is the source of the 18 T cell receptor beta chains below, sequenced in a study of immune evolution from preneoplasia to lung adenocarcinoma. Using immunoSEQ multiplex PCR, the repertoire was profiled, and TCRdb retains in-frame clones only, with some absent. The data show around 5,000 clones, with around 80% seen just once and about 9.9% held by the top ten. The specimen sequenced was FFPE minimally invasive lung adenocarcinoma tissue. Source of these receptors: a person aged 70 to 85 with lung adenocarcinoma.

This chain's CDR3 is CASSIGTGQETQYF. The CDR3 coding sequence is TGTGCCAGTAGTATCGGGACAGGACAAGAGACCCAGTACTTC. The V gene is TRBV19, the J gene TRBJ2-5, with 8 bases aligning to TRBD1. The CDR3 runs 14 residues. Germline V gives CDR1 LNHDA, CDR2 SQIVND (reference sequence). After removal of 3 bases from V and 2 bases from J, the junction contained 2 bases not matched to a gene.

The rearrangement uses TRBV11-3 and TRBJ2-2, with 7 nucleotides matching TRBD1. Germline CDR1 and CDR2: SGHNT and YENEEA. V trimming: 5 bases; J trimming: 4 bases; junction bases outside the gene matches: 13. This CDR3 is built from 17 residues. The CDR3: CASSPQTGSMITGELFF. Written as DNA, the CDR3 is TGTGCCAGCAGCCCTCAGACAGGGTCCATGATCACCGGGGAGCTGTTTTTT.

The chain is built from TRBV29-1 and TRBJ1-1; no firm D call. Germline assignment: CDR1 SQVTM and CDR2 ANQGSEA. Trimming left V 7 bases short and J 4 bases short, with 19 bases between. This CDR3 comprises 14 residues. CDR3 region: CSDRPHFIPTEAFF. The CDR3 DNA follows: TGCAGCGACCGTCCTCACTTCATTCCCACTGAAGCTTTCTTT.

The CDR3 DNA reads TGTGCCAGCAGTTCCACAACAGGGGTCTATGGCTACACCTTC. Translation: CASSSTTGVYGYTF. The rearrangement uses TRBV27 and TRBJ1-2, with 7 bases matching TRBD1. The CDR3 runs to 14 residues. V dropped 4 bases and J dropped 4; count of bases not matched to a gene: 6. Per germline, CDR1 MNHEY and CDR2 SMNVEV (reference sequence).

Judged by abundance, this clone is large. This chain joins TRBV5-1 and TRBJ2-7; TRBD1 matches at 12 bases. Losses at the gene ends were 5 bases for V and 3 bases for J; bases not matched to a gene: 9. The CDR3 loop spans 16 amino acids. Germline V gives CDR1 SGHRS, CDR2 YFSETQ. CDR3 sequence (DNA): TGCGCCAGCAGGGGGACAGGGGGCGCCGATGGCTACGAGCAGTACTTC. It translates to CASRGTGGADGYEQYF.

The chain uses TRBV6-5 and TRBJ1-4, with 7 bases aligning to TRBD1. The CDR3 spans 15 residues. The V and J ends lost 2 bases and 9 bases, in that order; junction bases with no gene match: 9. Germline V CDR1 and CDR2: MNHEY, SVGAGI. CDR3 protein: CASSYNTGAGKKLFF. DNA of the CDR3: TGTGCCAGCAGTTACAACACAGGGGCGGGGAAAAAACTGTTTTTT.

Here the CDR3 DNA reads TGTGCCAGCAGGACGGGACAGCTGACAGCTTTCTTT. Amino acid sequence: CASRTGQLTAFF. The chain couples TRBV27 to TRBJ1-1, with 7 bases identical to TRBD1. The CDR3 spans 12 residues. Germline CDR1 reads MNHEY; CDR2 reads SMNVEV (reference sequence). V was clipped by 6 bases and J by 10 bases; unmatched bases: 8.

The chain carries TRBV9 and TRBJ2-2; TRBD1 matches 12 bases. The trim removed 1 base at V and 7 bases at J, leaving 8 bases unmatched. This CDR3 is 17 amino acids long. Germline lookup yields CDR1 SGDLS and CDR2 YYNGEE. CDR3 sequence: CASSVMGQGAENGELFF. The CDR3 bases are TGTGCCAGCAGCGTAATGGGACAGGGGGCGGAGAACGGGGAGCTGTTTTTT.

This rearrangement joins TRBV6-1 to TRBJ2-1, with D maybe TRBD1 (6 bases). Germline lookup yields CDR1 MNHNS and CDR2 SASEGT. This CDR3 is built from 14 residues. V dropped 6 bases and J dropped 6 bases, with 15 bases sitting between them. CDR3 coding DNA: TGTGCCAGCAGACTAGTGGGCAGGGGCAATGAGCAGTTCTTC. This sequence encodes CASRLVGRGNEQFF.

This clone was seen a handful of times. V gene TRBV5-8 combines with J gene TRBJ2-2, with 7 bases aligning to TRBD1. The germline V gene encodes CDR1 SGHTS and CDR2 YDEGEE. V shed 4 bases, J shed 1 base, and the junction held 7 bases outside the gene matches. The CDR3 is 16 residues long. The CDR3 region is CASSLTGAGNTGELFF. The DNA of the CDR3 is TGTGCCAGCAGCCTTACAGGGGCCGGGAACACCGGGGAGCTGTTTTTT.

The chain joins TRBV19 to TRBJ2-7; 8 nucleotides match TRBD2. The CDR3 is made up of 14 amino acids. CDR1 and CDR2 (germline): LNHDA, SQIVND (reference sequence). J gave up 3 bases and V 5 bases, and 6 bases lay outside the gene matches. DNA for the CDR3: TGTGCCAGTAGTTGGGGTAGCGGGATCTACGAGCAGTACTTC. Protein sequence: CASSWGSGIYEQYF.

The chain uses TRBV30 and TRBJ1-1; TRBD1 might be the D (5 bases). The V end lost 5 bases, the J end lost 0 bases, and 13 bases lay between the germline ends. In germline, CDR1 is GTSNPN, CDR2 SVGIG (reference sequence). The CDR3 is 14 residues long. The CDR3 is CAWDIRTLNTEAFF. The CDR3 DNA reads TGTGCCTGGGATATACGGACATTGAACACTGAAGCTTTCTTT.

The table lists this clone with a few counts. V usage is TRBV7-9 and J usage is TRBJ1-4; no firm D call. The V and J ends lost 4 bases and 7 bases respectively, with 19 bases between them. Germline assignment: CDR1 SEHNR and CDR2 FQNEAQ (reference sequence). The CDR3 covers 16 residues. For the CDR3, the DNA is TGTGCCAGCAGCTCCTCTCGGGTTTCCCGAGGTGAAAAACTGTTTTTT. It codes for CASSSSRVSRGEKLFF.

A few counts support this clone. The chain uses TRBV10-3 and TRBJ1-2; 7 positions match TRBD1. Per the germline V gene, CDR1 is ENHRY and CDR2 is SYGVKD. This CDR3 spans 12 amino acids. After removal of 11 bases from V and 4 bases from J, the junction contained 7 bases not matched to a gene. CDR3 region: CASRGVVYGYTF. CDR3 in DNA: TGTGCCTCCAGGGGGGTAGTCTATGGCTACACCTTC.

The genes are TRBV28 and TRBJ2-1; 9 bases match TRBD2. With V trimmed by 4 bases and J by 1 base, 14 bases remained unmatched. The CDR3 sequence is 19 residues long. From germline, CDR1 is MDHEN and CDR2 SYDVKM. The CDR3 DNA sequence: TGTGCCAGCAGTTATAGAGATTGGACCAGCGGGAGGTCCTACAATGAGCAGTTCTTC. Translating it yields CASSYRDWTSGRSYNEQFF. The variable domain in full, with the rest retrieved from reference TRBV28 and TRBJ2-1, is DVKVTQSSRYLVKRTGEKVFLECVQDMDHENMFWYRQDPGLGLRLIYFSYDVKMKEKGDIPEGYSVSREKKERFSLILESASTNQTSMYLCASSYRDWTSGRSYNEQFFGPGTRLTVL.

This clone appeared a few times. The chain couples TRBV11-2 to TRBJ2-1, with D hard to call. CDR3 length: 12 amino acids. The V and J ends lost 5 bases and 3 bases respectively, with 5 bases between them. Germline CDR1 reads SGHAT; CDR2 reads FQNNGV. The CDR3 region is CASSGDYNEQFF. The CDR3 coding sequence is TGTGCCAGCAGCGGGGACTACAATGAGCAGTTCTTC.

The genes are TRBV11-2 and TRBJ2-7; D might be TRBD1 or TRBD2, each matching 6 bases. Germline V gene sequence: CDR1 SGHAT, CDR2 FQNNGV. V lost 4 bases, J lost 5 bases, and 21 bases lay in between. The CDR3 has 16 amino acids. The CDR3 loop is CASSSKLGGGGDEQYF. DNA of the CDR3: TGTGCCAGCAGCTCAAAGTTAGGAGGGGGAGGAGACGAGCAGTACTTC.

This clone showed up just once. J is TRBJ2-7 and V is TRBV10-3, with 7 positions matching TRBD1. This CDR3 is 17 amino acids long. V lost 4 bases and J lost 6; bases outside the gene matches: 18. Germline V gene lookup returns CDR1 ENHRY and CDR2 SYGVKD. In DNA, the CDR3 is TGTGCCATCAGTGGGAAGGACAGGTCGGCCACACTTTCCGAGCAGTACTTC. Translated, it gives CAISGKDRSATLSEQYF.